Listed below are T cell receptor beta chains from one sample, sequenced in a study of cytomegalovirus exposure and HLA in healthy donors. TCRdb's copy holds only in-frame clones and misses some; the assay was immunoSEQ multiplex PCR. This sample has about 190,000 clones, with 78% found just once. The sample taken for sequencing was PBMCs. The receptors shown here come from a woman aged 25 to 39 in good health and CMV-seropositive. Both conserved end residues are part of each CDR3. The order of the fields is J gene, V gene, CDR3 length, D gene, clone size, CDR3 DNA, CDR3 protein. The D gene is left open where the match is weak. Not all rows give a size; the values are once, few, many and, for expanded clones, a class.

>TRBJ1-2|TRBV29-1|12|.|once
TGCAGCGTTGAATCCAGTAACTATGGCTACACCTTC
CSVESSNYGYTF
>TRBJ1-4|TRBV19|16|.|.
TGTGCCAGTAGTCGGGACTGGGGGGCAACTAATGAAAAACTGTTTTTT
CASSRDWGATNEKLFF
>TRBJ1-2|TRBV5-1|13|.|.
TGCGCCAGCAGCCGGGACAATAACTATGGCTACACCTTC
CASSRDNNYGYTF
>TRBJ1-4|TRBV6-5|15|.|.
TGTGCCAGCAGTGTAACAGAGACAACTAATGAAAAACTGTTTTTT
CASSVTETTNEKLFF
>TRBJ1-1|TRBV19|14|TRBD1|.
TGTGCCAGTAGTGGAAACAGGGGGAGCACTGAAGCTTTCTTT
CASSGNRGSTEAFF
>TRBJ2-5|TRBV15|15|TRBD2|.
TGTGCCACCAGCAGGGCCGGGACTAGAGGGGAGACCCAGTACTTC
CATSRAGTRGETQYF
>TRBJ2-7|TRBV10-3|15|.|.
TGTGCCATCAGTGGGGGGCCGGGGACGAACTACGAGCAGTACTTC
CAISGGPGTNYEQYF
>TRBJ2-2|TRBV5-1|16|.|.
TGCGCCAGCAGCTCCGCCGGAGTAGCGGAGTACGGGGAGCTGTTTTTT
CASSSAGVAEYGELFF
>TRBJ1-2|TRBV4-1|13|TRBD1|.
TGCGCCAGCAGCCGACAGGGTGACTATGGCTACACCTTC
CASSRQGDYGYTF
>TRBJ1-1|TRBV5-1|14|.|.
TGCGCCAGCAGCTCCAGGGGAGCTAACACTGAAGCTTTCTTT
CASSSRGANTEAFF
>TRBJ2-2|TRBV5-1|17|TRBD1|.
TGCGCCAGCAGCGTCTTGGGACAGCGAATGGGCGCCGGGGAGCTGTTTTTT
CASSVLGQRMGAGELFF
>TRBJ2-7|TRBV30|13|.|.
TGTGCCTGGAGTGTGCAGGGATTCGACGAGCAGTACTTC
CAWSVQGFDEQYF
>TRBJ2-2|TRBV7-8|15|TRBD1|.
TGTGCCAGCAGCCACGGGACAGGGAGGACCGGGGAGCTGTTTTTT
CASSHGTGRTGELFF
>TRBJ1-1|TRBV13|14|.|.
TGTGCCAGCAGCCCCAGGGGTTATATGACTGAAGCTTTCTTT
CASSPRGYMTEAFF
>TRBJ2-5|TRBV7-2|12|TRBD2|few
TGTGCCAGCAGCTTAGGGGAGGGGACCCAGTACTTC
CASSLGEGTQYF
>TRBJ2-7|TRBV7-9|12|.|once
TGTGCCAGCAGCTCGGGTCCCTACGAGCAGTACTTC
CASSSGPYEQYF
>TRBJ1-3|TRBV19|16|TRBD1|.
TGTGCCAGTAGTATAGACCTCCATAGGACAGGGAGCACCATATATTTT
CASSIDLHRTGSTIYF
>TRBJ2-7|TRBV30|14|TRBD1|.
TGTGCCTGGATTTCCGACAGGGGAACGGACGAGCAGTACTTC
CAWISDRGTDEQYF
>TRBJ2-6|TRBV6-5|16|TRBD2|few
TGTGCCAGCAGTTACGGCGGGGGAACTGGGGCCAACGTCCTGACTTTC
CASSYGGGTGANVLTF
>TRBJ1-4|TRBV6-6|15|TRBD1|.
TGTGCCAGCAGAACCGACAGGGACGGTGCGGGAAAACTGTTTTTT
CASRTDRDGAGKLFF
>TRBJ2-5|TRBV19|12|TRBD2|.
TGTGCCAGTAGTGGACTAGGTGAGACCCAGTACTTC
CASSGLGETQYF
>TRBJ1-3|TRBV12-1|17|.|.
TGTGCCAGCAGCCCTCCGGGACAGGCCTCCTCTGGAAACACCATATATTTT
CASSPPGQASSGNTIYF
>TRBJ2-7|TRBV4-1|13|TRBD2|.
TGCGCCAGCAGCCAACCAGCGGGAGGACCGGAGTACTTC
CASSQPAGGPEYF
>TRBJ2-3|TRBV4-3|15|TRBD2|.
TGCGCCAGCGGCTACACTAGCGGGAACACAGATACGCAGTATTTT
CASGYTSGNTDTQYF
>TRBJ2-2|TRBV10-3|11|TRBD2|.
TGTGCCTCCGGGGGGAGCGGGGAGCTGTTTTTT
CASGGSGELFF
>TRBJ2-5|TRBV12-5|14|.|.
TGTGCTAGTGGGTCCCGGGACACAGAAGAGACCCAGTACTTC
CASGSRDTEETQYF
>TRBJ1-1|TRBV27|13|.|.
TGTGCCAGCAGTCTGACTTTGAACACTGAAGCTTTCTTT
CASSLTLNTEAFF
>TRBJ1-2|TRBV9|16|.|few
TGTGCCAGCAGCGTTGAGGCCTTCGGTGATATCTATGGCTACACCTTC
CASSVEAFGDIYGYTF
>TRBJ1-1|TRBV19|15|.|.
TGTGCCAGTCAGAGCGCACCGGACGGGGTAACTGAAGCTTTCTTT
CASQSAPDGVTEAFF
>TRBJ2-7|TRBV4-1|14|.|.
TGCGCCAGCAGCCAGGTGGACAAATCCTACGAGCAGTACTTC
CASSQVDKSYEQYF
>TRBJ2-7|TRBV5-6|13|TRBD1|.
TGTGCCAGCAGTTACTCGGACAGGGGTGAGCAGTACTTC
CASSYSDRGEQYF
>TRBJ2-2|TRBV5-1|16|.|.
TGCGCCAGCAGCTTGTATAGGGAGTCGAACACCGGGGAGCTGTTTTTT
CASSLYRESNTGELFF
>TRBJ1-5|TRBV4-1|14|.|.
TGTGCCAGCAGCTCGACTTGTTCCAATCAGCCCCAGCATTTT
CASSSTCSNQPQHF
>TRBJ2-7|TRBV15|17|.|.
TGTGCCACCAGCAGAGATCCCCTCCATCGACAGCATTACGAGCAGTACTTC
CATSRDPLHRQHYEQYF
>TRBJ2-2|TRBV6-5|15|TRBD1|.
TGTGCCAGCAGTGTGACAGGGGAGGTTGCCGGGGAGCTGTTTTTT
CASSVTGEVAGELFF
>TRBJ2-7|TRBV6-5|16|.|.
TGTGCCAGCAGTTACTCGACGGGGGAGGTTGATTACGAGCAGTACTTC
CASSYSTGEVDYEQYF
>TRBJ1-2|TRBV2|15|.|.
TGTGCCAGCAGTGCCCAACGGAGTGGAACCAGCGGCTACACCTTC
CASSAQRSGTSGYTF
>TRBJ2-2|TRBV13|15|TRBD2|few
TGTGCCAGCAGTCGACTAGCGGCGAACACCGGGGAGCTGTTTTTT
CASSRLAANTGELFF
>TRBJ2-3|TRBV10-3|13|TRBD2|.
TGTGCCATCAGGGGACTATCCACAGATACGCAGTATTTT
CAIRGLSTDTQYF
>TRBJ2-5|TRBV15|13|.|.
TGTGCCACCAGCAGAGAAGAGAAAGAGACCCAGTACTTC
CATSREEKETQYF
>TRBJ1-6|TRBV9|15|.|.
TGTGCCAGCAGCGCTTCAGGGGTCACTAATTCACCCCTCCACTTT
CASSASGVTNSPLHF
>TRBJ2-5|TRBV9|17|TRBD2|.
TGTGCCAGCAGCGTAGGTCAAGCGGGAGACGGGGGCGAGACCCAGTACTTC
CASSVGQAGDGGETQYF
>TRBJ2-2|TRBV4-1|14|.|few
TGCGCCAGCAGCCTCGTCGCAGGCACCGGGGAGCTGTTTTTT
CASSLVAGTGELFF